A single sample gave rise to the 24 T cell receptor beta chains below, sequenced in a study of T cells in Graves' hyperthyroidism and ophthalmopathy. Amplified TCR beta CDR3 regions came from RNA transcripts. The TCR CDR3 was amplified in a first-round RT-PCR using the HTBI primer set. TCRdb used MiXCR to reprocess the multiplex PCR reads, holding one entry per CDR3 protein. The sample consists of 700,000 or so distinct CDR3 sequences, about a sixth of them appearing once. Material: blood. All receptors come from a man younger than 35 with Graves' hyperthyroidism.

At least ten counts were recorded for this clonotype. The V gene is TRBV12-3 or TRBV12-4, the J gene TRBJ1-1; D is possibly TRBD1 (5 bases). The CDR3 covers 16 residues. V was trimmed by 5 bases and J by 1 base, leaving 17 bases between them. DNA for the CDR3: TGTGCCAGCAGTACACACCAGACAGAAGGGAACACTGAAGCTTTCTTT. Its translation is CASSTHQTEGNTEAFF.

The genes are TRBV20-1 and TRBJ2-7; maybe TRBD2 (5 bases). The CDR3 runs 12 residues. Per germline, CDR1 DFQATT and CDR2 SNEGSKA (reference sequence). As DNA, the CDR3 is TGCAGAGCCAAGGGAGAAGGAGCCGAGCAGTACTTC. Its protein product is CRAKGEGAEQYF.

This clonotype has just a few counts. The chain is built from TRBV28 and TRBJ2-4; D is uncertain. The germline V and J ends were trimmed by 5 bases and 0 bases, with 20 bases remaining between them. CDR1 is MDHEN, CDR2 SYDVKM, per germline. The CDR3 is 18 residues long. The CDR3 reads CASSPTPDGRLAKNIQYF. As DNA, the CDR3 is TGTGCCAGCAGTCCCACCCCTGACGGAAGACTAGCCAAAAACATTCAGTACTTC.

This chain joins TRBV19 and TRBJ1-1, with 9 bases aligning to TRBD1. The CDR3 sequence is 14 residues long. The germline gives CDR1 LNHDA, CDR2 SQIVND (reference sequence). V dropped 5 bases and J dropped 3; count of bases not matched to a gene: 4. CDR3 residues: CASSVTGGYTEAFF. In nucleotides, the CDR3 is TGTGCCAGTAGTGTTACAGGGGGCTACACTGAAGCTTTCTTT.

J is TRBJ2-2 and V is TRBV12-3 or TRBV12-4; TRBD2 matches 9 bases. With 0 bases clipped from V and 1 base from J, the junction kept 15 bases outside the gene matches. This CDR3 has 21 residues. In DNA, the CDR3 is TGTGCCAGCAGTTTAGCGTTGGGTGTGATGAGAGCGGGAGGGAACACCGGGGAGCTGTTTTTT. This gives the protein CASSLALGVMRAGGNTGELFF.

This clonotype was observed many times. CDR3 sequence reads: CASSLIAGGLNTGELFF. In nucleotides, the CDR3 is TGTGCCAGCAGTTTGATCGCGGGCGGGTTGAACACCGGGGAGCTGTTTTTT. The gene calls are TRBV28 and TRBJ2-2; possible D gene TRBD2, 5 bases. The ends were cut back, 3 bases at V and 1 base at J, with 15 bases in the middle. The CDR3 runs 17 residues. Germline CDR1 is MDHEN and CDR2 is SYDVKM. Supplemented by reference TRBV28 and TRBJ2-2, the full variable domain reads DVKVTQSSRYLVKRTGEKVFLECVQDMDHENMFWYRQDPGLGLRLIYFSYDVKMKEKGDIPEGYSVSREKKERFSLILESASTNQTSMYLCASSLIAGGLNTGELFFGEGSRLTVL.

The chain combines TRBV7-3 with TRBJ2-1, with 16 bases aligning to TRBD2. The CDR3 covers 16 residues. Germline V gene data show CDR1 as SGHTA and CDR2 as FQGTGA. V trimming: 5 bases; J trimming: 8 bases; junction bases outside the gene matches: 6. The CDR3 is CASSPGLAGGRDEQFF. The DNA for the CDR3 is TGTGCCAGCAGCCCGGGACTAGCGGGAGGGCGCGATGAGCAGTTCTTC.

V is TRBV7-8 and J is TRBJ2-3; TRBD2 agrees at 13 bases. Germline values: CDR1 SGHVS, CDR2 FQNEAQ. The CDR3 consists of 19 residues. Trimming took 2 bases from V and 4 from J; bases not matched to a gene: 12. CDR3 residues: CASSLRLAGGPGPADTQYF. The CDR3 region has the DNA TGTGCCAGCAGCTTAAGACTAGCGGGAGGACCGGGACCGGCAGATACGCAGTATTTT.

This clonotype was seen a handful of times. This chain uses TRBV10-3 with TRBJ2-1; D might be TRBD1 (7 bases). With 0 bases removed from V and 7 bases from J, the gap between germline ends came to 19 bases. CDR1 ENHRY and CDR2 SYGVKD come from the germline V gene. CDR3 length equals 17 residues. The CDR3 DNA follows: TGTGCCATCAGTGAGTCCCGGGACAGCGGGCCTCGGAATGAGCAGTTCTTC. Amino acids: CAISESRDSGPRNEQFF.

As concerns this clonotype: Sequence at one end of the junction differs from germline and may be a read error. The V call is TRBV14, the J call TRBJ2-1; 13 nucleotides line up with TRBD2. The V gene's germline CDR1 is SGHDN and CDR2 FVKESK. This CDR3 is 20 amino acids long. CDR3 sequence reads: CASSQPRTSGRDGFYSEQFF. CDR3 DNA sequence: TGTGCCAGCAGCCAACCCAGGACTAGCGGGAGAGACGGGTTCTACAGTGAGCAGTTCTTC.

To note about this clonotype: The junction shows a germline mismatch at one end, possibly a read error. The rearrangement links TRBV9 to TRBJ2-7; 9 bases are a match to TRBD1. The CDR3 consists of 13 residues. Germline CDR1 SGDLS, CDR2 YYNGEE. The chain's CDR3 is CASGVGTGNEQYF. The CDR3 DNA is TGTGCCAGCGGCGTGGGGACAGGGAACGAGCAGTACTTC.

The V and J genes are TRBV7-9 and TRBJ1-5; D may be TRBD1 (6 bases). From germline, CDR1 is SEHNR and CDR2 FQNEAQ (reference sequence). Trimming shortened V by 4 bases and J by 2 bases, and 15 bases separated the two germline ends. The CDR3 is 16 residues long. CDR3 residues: CASSWGQGSGNQPQHF. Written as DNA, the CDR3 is TGTGCCAGCAGCTGGGGGCAGGGGTCGGGCAATCAGCCCCAGCATTTT. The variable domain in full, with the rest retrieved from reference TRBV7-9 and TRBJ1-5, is DTGVSQNPRHKITKRGQNVTFRCDPISEHNRLYWYRQTLGQGPEFLTYFQNEAQLEKSRLLSDRFSAERPKGSFSTLEIQRTEQGDSAMYLCASSWGQGSGNQPQHFGDGTRLSIL.

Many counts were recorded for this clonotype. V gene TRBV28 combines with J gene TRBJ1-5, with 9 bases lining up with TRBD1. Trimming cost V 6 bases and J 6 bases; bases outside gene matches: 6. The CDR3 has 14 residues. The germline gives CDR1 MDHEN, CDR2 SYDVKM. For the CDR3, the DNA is TGTGCCAGCAGGAACAGGGGGCGAGTTCAGCCCCAGCATTTT. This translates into CASRNRGRVQPQHF.

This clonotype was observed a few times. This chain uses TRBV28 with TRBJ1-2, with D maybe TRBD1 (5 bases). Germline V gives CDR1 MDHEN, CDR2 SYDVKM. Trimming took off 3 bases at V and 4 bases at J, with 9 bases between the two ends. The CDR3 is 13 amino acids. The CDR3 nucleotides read TGTGCCAGCAGTTTCAATACAGGCTATGGCTACACCTTC. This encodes CASSFNTGYGYTF.

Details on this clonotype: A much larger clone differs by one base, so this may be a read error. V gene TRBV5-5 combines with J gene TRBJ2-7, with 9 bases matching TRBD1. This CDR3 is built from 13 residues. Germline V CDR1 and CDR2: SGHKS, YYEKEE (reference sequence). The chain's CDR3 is CMGVGQGVHEQYF. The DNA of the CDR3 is TGTATGGGGGTGGGACAGGGAGTCCACGAGCAGTACTTC.

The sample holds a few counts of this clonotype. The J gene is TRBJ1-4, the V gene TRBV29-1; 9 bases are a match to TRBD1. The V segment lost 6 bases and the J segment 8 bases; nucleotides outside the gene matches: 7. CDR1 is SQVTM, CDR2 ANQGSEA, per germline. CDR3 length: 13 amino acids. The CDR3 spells CSVVQGAREKLFF. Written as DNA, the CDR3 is TGCAGCGTCGTACAGGGGGCGCGAGAAAAACTGTTTTTT.

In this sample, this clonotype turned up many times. This chain's CDR3 is CASRWTSGLSSYNEQFF. The CDR3, as DNA: TGTGCCAGCAGATGGACTAGCGGGCTGAGCTCCTACAATGAGCAGTTCTTC. V gene TRBV28 combines with J gene TRBJ2-1, with TRBD2 matching over 11 bases. The CDR3 runs to 17 residues. Trimming took 6 bases from V and 0 from J; bases not matched to a gene: 7. Germline CDR1 reads MDHEN; CDR2 reads SYDVKM.

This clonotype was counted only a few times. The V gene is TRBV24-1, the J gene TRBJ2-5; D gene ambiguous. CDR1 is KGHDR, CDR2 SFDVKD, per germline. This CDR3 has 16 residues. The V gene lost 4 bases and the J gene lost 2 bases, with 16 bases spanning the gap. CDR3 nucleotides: TGTGCCACCAGTGACCCAGGTGAATCTTCTCAAGAGACCCAGTACTTC. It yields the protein CATSDPGESSQETQYF.

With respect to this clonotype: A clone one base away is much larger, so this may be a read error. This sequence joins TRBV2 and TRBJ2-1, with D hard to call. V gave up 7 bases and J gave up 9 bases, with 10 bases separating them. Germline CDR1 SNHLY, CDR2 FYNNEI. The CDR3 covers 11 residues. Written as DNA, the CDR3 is TGTGCCAGCAAGGTTATCAGTGAGCAGTTCTTC. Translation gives CASKVISEQFF. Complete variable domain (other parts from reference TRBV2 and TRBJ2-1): EPEVTQTPSHQVTQMGQEVILRCVPISNHLYFYWYRQILGQKVEFLVSFYNNEISEKSEIFDDQFSVERPDGSNFTLKIRSTKLEDSAMYFCASKVISEQFFGPGTRLTVL.

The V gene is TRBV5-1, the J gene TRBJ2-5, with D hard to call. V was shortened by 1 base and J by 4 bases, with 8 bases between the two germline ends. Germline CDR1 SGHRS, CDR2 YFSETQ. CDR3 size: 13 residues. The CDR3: CASSLPNPETQYF. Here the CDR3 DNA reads TGCGCCAGCAGCTTGCCCAACCCAGAGACCCAGTACTTC.

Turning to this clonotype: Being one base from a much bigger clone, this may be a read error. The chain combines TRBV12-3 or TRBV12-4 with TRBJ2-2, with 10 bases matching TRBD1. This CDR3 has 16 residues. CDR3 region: CVSSLRGQGTPGELFF. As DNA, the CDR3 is TGTGTCAGCAGTTTGAGGGGACAGGGGACCCCCGGGGAGCTGTTTTTT.

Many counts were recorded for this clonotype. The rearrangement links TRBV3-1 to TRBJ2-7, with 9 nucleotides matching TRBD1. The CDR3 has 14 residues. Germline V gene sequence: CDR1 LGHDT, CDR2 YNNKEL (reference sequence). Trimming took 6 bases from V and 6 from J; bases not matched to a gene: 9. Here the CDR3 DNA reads TGTGCCAGCAGACCACCGGGACAGGGTTCCGAGCAGTACTTC. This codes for CASRPPGQGSEQYF.

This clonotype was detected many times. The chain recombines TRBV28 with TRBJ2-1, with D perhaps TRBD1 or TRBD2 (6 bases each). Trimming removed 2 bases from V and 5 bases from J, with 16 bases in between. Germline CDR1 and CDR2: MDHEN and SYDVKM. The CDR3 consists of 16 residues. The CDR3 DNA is TGTGCCAGCAGTTTACTGACTCCCCGGGGGCACAATGAGCAGTTCTTC. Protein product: CASSLLTPRGHNEQFF.

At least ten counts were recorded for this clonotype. CDR3 nucleotides: TGCAGTGCTAGATTTAGCGGGAGTGACGCAGATACGCAGTATTTT. Its protein product is CSARFSGSDADTQYF. The chain uses TRBV20-1 and TRBJ2-3; 9 bases fit TRBD2. The V gene's germline CDR1 is DFQATT and CDR2 SNEGSKA (reference sequence). Losses at the gene ends were 2 bases for V and 4 bases for J; bases not matched to a gene: 7. The CDR3 contains 15 residues.